The 15 T cell receptor beta chains below all came from one sample that was sequenced in a study of CD8 T cells in ankylosing spondylitis. TCRdb independently ran MiXCR on the 5' RACE reads; one entry per CDR3 protein. The sample includes approximately 550,000 distinct CDR3 sequences, over 9.5% seen only once; the top ten take 6.8%. No antigen has been identified for these receptors. Study-wide findings and caveats: Ankylosing spondylitis blood seemed to carry a telltale TCR beta motif made of seven or eight highly homologous variants.

The specimen was blood, either unsorted or a sorted T cell fraction (not recorded which). The receptors originated from a male donor with ankylosing spondylitis.

The rearrangement links TRBV5-1 to TRBJ2-1, with a weak D call TRBD1 (6 bases). The CDR3 loop spans 13 amino acids. The V gene lost 4 bases and the J gene lost 10 bases, with 15 bases spanning the gap. Germline V lookup: CDR1 SGHRS, CDR2 YFSETQ. CDR3 coding DNA: TGCGCCAGCAGCCAGGCGTCCGGGACAGAGCAGTTCTTC. Translated, it gives CASSQASGTEQFF.

As to this clonotype: The junction shows a germline mismatch at one end, possibly a read error. The V gene is TRBV20-1, the J gene TRBJ2-1, with D possibly matching TRBD1 (6 bases). The CDR3 is 17 residues long. The V gene's germline CDR1 is DFQATT and CDR2 SNEGSKA (reference sequence). The CDR3 DNA sequence: TGCTGTGCCCACCCTACCTTACCGGGGACAAACCGCCATGAGCAGTTCTTC. Translating it yields CCAHPTLPGTNRHEQFF.

This clonotype was seen more than once but under ten times. The rearrangement links TRBV5-1 to TRBJ2-1, with 10 bases aligning to TRBD2. Germline CDR1 reads SGHRS; CDR2 reads YFSETQ. V lost 4 bases and J lost 3; bases outside the gene matches: 4. The CDR3 totals 15 residues. The CDR3 nucleotides read TGCGCCAGCAGCGCCGGGACTAGCGACTACAATGAGCAGTTCTTC. Translating it yields CASSAGTSDYNEQFF.

This clonotype was observed a handful of times. The chain combines TRBV20-1 with TRBJ2-1; 10 bases line up with TRBD1. Germline V gene lookup returns CDR1 DFQATT and CDR2 SNEGSKA (reference sequence). The CDR3 spans 13 residues. V was clipped by 5 bases and J by 9 bases; unmatched bases: 7. The CDR3 coding sequence is TGCAGTGCTGAGGACAGGGGGGATGTTGAGCAGTTCTTC. This translates into CSAEDRGDVEQFF.

V usage is TRBV7-9 and J usage is TRBJ2-7, with a weak D call TRBD2 (5 bases). CDR3 length: 13 residues. The V gene lost 4 bases and the J gene lost 7 bases, with 14 bases spanning the gap. CDR1 SEHNR and CDR2 FQNEAQ come from the germline V gene (reference sequence). The CDR3 bases are TGTGCCAGCAGCTCTTATAATGGGGAGGAGCAGTACTTC. Amino acids: CASSSYNGEEQYF.

At least ten counts were recorded for this clonotype. The chain has TRBV12-3 or TRBV12-4 and TRBJ2-7, with 7 bases lining up with TRBD1. The V gene end was trimmed by 6 bases and the J gene end by 2 bases; junction bases not matched to a gene: 4. The CDR3 spans 13 residues. CDR3 protein: CASRPTGAYEQYF. CDR3 bases: TGTGCCAGCAGGCCTACAGGGGCCTACGAGCAGTACTTC.

The genes are TRBV6-1 and TRBJ2-7; D unresolved. The CDR3 is 15 residues long. V was trimmed by 1 base and J by 6 bases, leaving 16 bases between them. The germline V gene encodes CDR1 MNHNS and CDR2 SASEGT. CDR3 DNA sequence: TGTGCCAGCAGTGAAGGAGTGCATAAGACGGGCGAGCAGTACGTC. This translates into CASSEGVHKTGEQYV.

The sample holds many counts of this clonotype. The chain links TRBV10-3 to TRBJ2-7; D possibly corresponds to TRBD1 (6 bases). The CDR3 covers 14 residues. V lost 4 bases, J lost 2 bases, and 12 bases lay in between. Germline values: CDR1 ENHRY, CDR2 SYGVKD. DNA of the CDR3: TGTGCCATCAGTGTCCAGACAGGCCCCTACGAGCAGTACTTC. It codes for CAISVQTGPYEQYF.

The sample holds a few counts of this clonotype. The rearrangement joins TRBV20-1 to TRBJ1-4; the match to TRBD1 covers 8 bases. Germline trimming cut 3 bases from V and 8 bases from J; bases unmatched to any gene: 8. The CDR3 is made up of 14 amino acids. Germline assignment: CDR1 DFQATT and CDR2 SNEGSKA (reference sequence). The CDR3 spells CSARSDRGGEKLFF. DNA for the CDR3: TGCAGTGCTAGGTCCGACAGGGGAGGAGAAAAACTGTTTTTT.

This CDR3 is CASSVGLAGYEQFF. Here the CDR3 DNA reads TGTGCCAGCAGCGTGGGACTAGCGGGTTATGAGCAGTTCTTC. The genes are TRBV11-1 and TRBJ2-1, with 12 bases matching TRBD2. The trim removed 5 bases at V and 8 bases at J, leaving 4 bases unmatched. Germline-derived CDR1 and CDR2 are SGHAT and FQDESV (reference sequence). The CDR3 runs 14 residues.

This clonotype was observed a handful of times. This chain joins TRBV5-1 and TRBJ2-1; D is possibly TRBD1 or TRBD2 (5 bases each). This CDR3 has 13 amino acids. Germline assignment: CDR1 SGHRS and CDR2 YFSETQ. V lost 3 bases, J lost 5 bases, and 9 bases lay in between. For the CDR3, the DNA is TGCGCCAGCAGCTCGGGACCACACAATGAGCAGTTCTTC. It encodes CASSSGPHNEQFF.

The chain is built from TRBV27 and TRBJ2-5; TRBD2 agrees at 7 bases. CDR1 and CDR2 (germline): MNHEY, SMNVEV (reference sequence). J gave up 5 bases and V 5 bases, and 8 bases lay outside the gene matches. The CDR3 totals 14 residues. The CDR3 bases are TGTGCCAGCAGTACCCGCGGGAGAGGCGAGACCCAGTACTTC. Residues: CASSTRGRGETQYF.

This clonotype came up a few times. V is TRBV25-1 and J is TRBJ2-3; 12 bases match TRBD2. CDR3 length: 16 amino acids. Per germline, CDR1 MGHDK and CDR2 SYGVNS. J gave up 0 bases and V 6 bases, and 4 bases lay outside the gene matches. The CDR3 DNA sequence: TGTGCCAGCAGCCAAGGACTAGCGGGAAGCACAGATACGCAGTATTTT. It specifies CASSQGLAGSTDTQYF.

V usage is TRBV7-2 and J usage is TRBJ2-1; 11 bases agree with TRBD2. J lost 10 bases, V lost 5 bases, and 7 bases had no gene match. This CDR3 is 14 amino acids long. Per the germline V gene, CDR1 is SGHTA and CDR2 is FQGNSA. CDR3: CASSPVVAGGEQFF. The CDR3 nucleotides read TGTGCCAGCAGCCCCGTAGTAGCGGGAGGGGAGCAGTTCTTC.

This clonotype was counted only a few times. This chain joins TRBV24-1 and TRBJ2-5, with D possibly being TRBD2 (5 bases). Germline lookup yields CDR1 KGHDR and CDR2 SFDVKD. The V end was cut by 3 bases, the J end by 2 bases, with 15 bases between. This CDR3 is 16 amino acids long. The CDR3 nucleotides read TGTGCCACCAGTGATGAGGGCAAGCGGAGGCAAGAGACCCAGTACTTC. Protein: CATSDEGKRRQETQYF.